The T cell receptor (beta chain) under discussion was sequenced for a study of T cells expressing NK-cell markers. Overall study results and limits: HCMV specificity of the expanded NKG2C+ T cell clones stayed unclear.

TCRdb re-analyzed the 5' RACE reads; it lists each CDR3 protein once, without DNA. The data show hundreds of thousands of distinct CDR3 sequences, and the top ten clones hold roughly 3.5%. The CDR3 covers 14 residues. Germline V gives CDR1 SGHRS, CDR2 YFSETQ. Turning to this clonotype: The antigen remains undetermined.

The J gene is TRBJ2-7, the V gene TRBV5-1; TCRdb calls TRBD1, which cannot be checked without DNA. The sequence was obtained from a man aged 18 to 29 in good health. The specimen was blood T cells: a sorted CD56 or NKG2C T cell subset, CD4+ or CD8+ T cells, or bulk PBMC T cells (not recorded which). Here the CDR3 reads CASSLDVTAYEQYF.